Listed below are T cell receptor beta chains from one sample, sequenced in a study of cytomegalovirus exposure and HLA in healthy donors. Some clones are missing from TCRdb's copy, which holds only in-frame ones; the method was immunoSEQ multiplex PCR. The sample lists 150,000 to 200,000 clones; roughly 80% were seen once. Sequencing was done on a sample of PBMCs. Receptors originate from a man aged 40-50 years in good health and CMV-seronegative. The CDR3 runs from the conserved cysteine through the conserved F or W. The size entry is marked missing in some rows and otherwise reads once, few, many or a size class.

clone_size: NA; v_call: TRBV7-9; j_call: TRBJ1-2; cdr3_aa: CASTDSSYGYTF
clone_size: NA; v_call: TRBV7-8; j_call: TRBJ1-5; cdr3_aa: CASSLSAQGRQPQHF
clone_size: once; v_call: TRBV20-1; j_call: TRBJ2-7; cdr3_aa: CSAGGEYEQYF
clone_size: NA; v_call: TRBV27; j_call: TRBJ1-5; cdr3_aa: CASSQQGASNQPQHF
clone_size: NA; v_call: TRBV2; j_call: TRBJ2-3; cdr3_aa: CASMVLGGGLEDTQYF
clone_size: NA; v_call: TRBV2; j_call: TRBJ2-3; cdr3_aa: CASRGSSGGTDTQYF
clone_size: few; v_call: TRBV19; j_call: TRBJ2-7; cdr3_aa: CASSIGAFPDALGQYF
clone_size: NA; v_call: TRBV18; j_call: TRBJ1-1; cdr3_aa: CASSLGQLNTEAFF
clone_size: NA; v_call: TRBV6-5; j_call: TRBJ2-2; cdr3_aa: CASTNKQGYGELFF
clone_size: NA; v_call: TRBV27; j_call: TRBJ1-4; cdr3_aa: CASSFTGTKGKLFF
clone_size: NA; v_call: TRBV7-7; j_call: TRBJ1-2; cdr3_aa: CASSLAGVKPNYGYTF
clone_size: few; v_call: TRBV30; j_call: TRBJ1-3; cdr3_aa: CAWSRETPGNTIYF
clone_size: few; v_call: TRBV5-6; j_call: TRBJ1-6; cdr3_aa: CASSSRTGYHSPLHF
clone_size: NA; v_call: TRBV14; j_call: TRBJ2-7; cdr3_aa: CASSPTGAYEQYF
clone_size: NA; v_call: TRBV29-1; j_call: TRBJ2-1; cdr3_aa: CSVEGRSSYNEQFF
clone_size: few; v_call: TRBV7-9; j_call: TRBJ2-5; cdr3_aa: CASSGDSRQTQYF
clone_size: NA; v_call: TRBV5-1; j_call: TRBJ2-6; cdr3_aa: CASSSEGGPGANVLTF
clone_size: NA; v_call: TRBV6-5; j_call: TRBJ2-7; cdr3_aa: CASSYSEEGTYEQYF
clone_size: NA; v_call: TRBV10-3; j_call: TRBJ2-2; cdr3_aa: CAIGDYSVGTGELFF
clone_size: NA; v_call: TRBV5-5; j_call: TRBJ1-5; cdr3_aa: CASSPSTGTNQPQHF
clone_size: NA; v_call: TRBV5-1; j_call: TRBJ2-2; cdr3_aa: CASSRTVNTGELFF
clone_size: NA; v_call: TRBV28; j_call: TRBJ1-3; cdr3_aa: CASDGISGNTIYF
clone_size: NA; v_call: TRBV10-3; j_call: TRBJ1-6; cdr3_aa: CAISVGGVGNSPLHF
clone_size: NA; v_call: TRBV14; j_call: TRBJ2-7; cdr3_aa: CASSQAWEAYEQYF
clone_size: NA; v_call: TRBV10-3; j_call: TRBJ2-1; cdr3_aa: CAISSGYEQFF
clone_size: once; v_call: TRBV10-3; j_call: TRBJ2-3; cdr3_aa: CAISLSTDTQYF
clone_size: NA; v_call: TRBV7-9; j_call: TRBJ2-3; cdr3_aa: CASSFGQGARDTQYF
clone_size: NA; v_call: TRBV9; j_call: TRBJ1-5; cdr3_aa: CASSVTGVLNQPQHF
clone_size: NA; v_call: TRBV5-1; j_call: TRBJ1-6; cdr3_aa: CASSTRQGAHSPLHF
clone_size: NA; v_call: TRBV7-9; j_call: TRBJ1-1; cdr3_aa: CASIETRDRGMATEAFF